This is a list of T cell receptor beta chains from one sample in a study of T cells in Graves' hyperthyroidism and ophthalmopathy. MiXCR, run by TCRdb on the multiplex PCR reads, gives a single entry per CDR3 protein. The sample records 560,000 or so distinct CDR3 sequences, under 60% being singletons. Material for sequencing was peripheral blood or thyroid tissue (not recorded which). Receptors originate from a woman in her late teens or twenties with Graves' hyperthyroidism. CDR3s leave out the opening cysteine and the closing phenylalanine or tryptophan. Each record gives: V gene, CDR3 protein.

v_gene: TRBV29-1; CDR3aa: SVRDRHIYEQY
v_gene: TRBV6-5; CDR3aa: ASSLDRARAF
v_gene: TRBV6-2/TRBV6-3; CDR3aa: ASSYGHNYGYT
v_gene: TRBV6-5; CDR3aa: ATSGAGLQETQY
v_gene: TRBV12-5; CDR3aa: ASGRTSGGVYEQY
v_gene: TRBV25-1; CDR3aa: AILMGRNQPQH
v_gene: TRBV29-1; CDR3aa: SVELGGRNQPQH
v_gene: TRBV7-2; CDR3aa: ASSLASGRFSYEQY
v_gene: TRBV7-2; CDR3aa: ASSPRTGRETQH
v_gene: TRBV15; CDR3aa: ATSRIQDSGNTIY
v_gene: TRBV29-1; CDR3aa: SVEQDFGANVLT
v_gene: TRBV11-2; CDR3aa: ASSLAPRVVMNTEAF
v_gene: TRBV15; CDR3aa: ATSSERAGLNTEAF
v_gene: TRBV29-1; CDR3aa: SVRGQGLGQPQH
v_gene: TRBV7-2; CDR3aa: AGRLSGNQIYEQY
v_gene: TRBV19; CDR3aa: ASWDLPGGYT
v_gene: TRBV10-3; CDR3aa: ATTVEGIYGYTIY
v_gene: TRBV10-3; CDR3aa: AISETGDGYT
v_gene: TRBV2; CDR3aa: ASSVAGVDTQY
v_gene: TRBV12-3/TRBV12-4; CDR3aa: ASSLVGGEEKLF
v_gene: TRBV24-1; CDR3aa: SALSQGANTEAF
v_gene: TRBV2; CDR3aa: ASSEDEAREQY
v_gene: TRBV19; CDR3aa: ASSIGQVIGYDYT
v_gene: TRBV24-1; CDR3aa: ATSPTGASGYT
v_gene: TRBV24-1; CDR3aa: ATSDSGLAGSRTQY
v_gene: TRBV7-8; CDR3aa: ASSFKLAGFYEQY
v_gene: TRBV7-8; CDR3aa: ASSLGGPYQPQH
v_gene: TRBV2; CDR3aa: ASSWGVDYGYT
v_gene: TRBV7-9; CDR3aa: ASSLVRGPETQY
v_gene: TRBV2; CDR3aa: ASSDVLSLGEQY
v_gene: TRBV7-9; CDR3aa: ASSLARTSEAF
v_gene: TRBV24-1; CDR3aa: ATSDVLSNQPQH
v_gene: TRBV7-3; CDR3aa: ASSLPGGSYEQY
v_gene: TRBV6-1; CDR3aa: ASRRGHSSSYEQY
v_gene: TRBV20-1; CDR3aa: SARTIAGNPDEQY
v_gene: TRBV7-3; CDR3aa: ASSQTSGRLNTGELF
v_gene: TRBV25-1; CDR3aa: ASSDQPNEKLF
v_gene: TRBV7-9; CDR3aa: ASSSYGQTNTEAF
v_gene: TRBV2; CDR3aa: ASSSDGANNSPLH
v_gene: TRBV2; CDR3aa: ASLETGLVQY
v_gene: TRBV19; CDR3aa: ASSQEGNQPQH
v_gene: TRBV7-2; CDR3aa: ASSHQGTGAGANVLT
v_gene: TRBV20-1; CDR3aa: SARSGQATSSNYGYT
v_gene: TRBV12-3/TRBV12-4; CDR3aa: ASSGDRAKLF
v_gene: TRBV12-3/TRBV12-4; CDR3aa: ASSLSGRTYGYT
v_gene: TRBV10-3; CDR3aa: AISPHRFASNQPQH
v_gene: TRBV29-1; CDR3aa: SVETGTSGNTIY
v_gene: TRBV20-1; CDR3aa: SARDLVRGSPSYEQY
v_gene: TRBV19; CDR3aa: ASSIPSGSSYEQY